This T cell receptor (beta chain) was sequenced for a study of blood T cell repertoires in COVID-19. Study summary: Acute-phase and convalescent COVID-19 samples originated in the United States, Italy and Spain. T cells, B-cell-depleted T cells, or PBMCs supplied cDNA or gDNA.

This clone was recorded a few times. Per the original data handling: Using reference gene primer amplification, nucleated cell counts were estimated. The table came from immunoSEQ multiplex PCR; TCRdb's copy has only in-frame clones and leaves some out. The V and J calls and clone size were taken over from that table, and D and trimming were inferred from the DNA. This table holds about 76,000 clones, around 86% found once. The origin of this receptor is an elderly woman with active or convalescent COVID-19. The sample taken for sequencing was peripheral blood.

The CDR3 DNA follows: TGCGCCAGCAGCCAATCTTCAGGGGTGCATGAAAAACTGTTTTTT. As protein: CASSQSSGVHEKLFF. V and J are TRBV4-3 and TRBJ1-4; a weak D match, TRBD1 (6 bases). Germline V gives CDR1 LGHNA, CDR2 YSLEER. V dropped 2 bases and J dropped 6 bases, with 13 bases sitting between them. The CDR3 sequence is 15 residues long.